Included here is one T cell receptor beta chain sequence, with context. What it recognizes is unknown. This entry comes from a study of early T cells in non-severe SARS-CoV-2 infection. Study context: The input, bulk RNA from unsorted whole blood, was sequenced, and chains were unpaired. General study points: Sequences matched to VDJdb favored anti-spike CD8 responses, while private and CD4 specificities were missed.

Each cDNA molecule carried a unique molecular identifier. TCRdb processed the 5' RACE reads anew with MiXCR; each CDR3 protein has one entry. Seen here are approximately 33,000 distinct CDR3 sequences, just under 4% observed once, and the top ten hold less than 12%. CDR1 is KGHSH and CDR2 is LQKENI in the germline V gene. The V and J ends lost 2 bases and 3 bases, in that order; junction bases with no gene match: 3. The CDR3 loop spans 15 amino acids. The sequence was collected from an adult who was a healthcare worker with PCR-confirmed SARS-CoV-2 infection or an uninfected control (not recorded which). Sequenced material: whole blood. The V and J genes are TRBV18 and TRBJ1-2, with TRBD1 matching 10 bases. The CDR3 loop reads CASSPGTGVDYGYTF. CDR3 sequence (DNA): TGTGCCAGCTCACCAGGGACAGGGGTTGACTATGGCTACACCTTC.